A selection of T cell receptor beta chains follows, all from one sample in a study of CD8 T cells in ankylosing spondylitis. One entry per CDR3 protein results from TCRdb running MiXCR on the 5' RACE reads. The sample holds around 88,000 distinct CDR3 sequences, 7.5% to 9% seen once. Input material: blood, either unsorted or a sorted T cell fraction (not recorded which). Receptor source: a male donor with ankylosing spondylitis or in good health (not recorded which). CDR3s leave out the opening cysteine and the closing phenylalanine or tryptophan. D genes are given only for firm matches.

TRBJ2-1 TRBV9 TRBD1 ASSAELNRGYDNEQF
TRBJ2-1 TRBV7-9 - ASSLGVSSYNEQF
TRBJ1-5 TRBV4-2 - ASSQDSGPATSQRFLGNQPQH
TRBJ1-5 TRBV7-2 - ASSSLGVGNQPQH
TRBJ2-1 TRBV20-1 TRBD2 SAPGLAGALGDEQF
TRBJ2-1 TRBV28 - ASSSSSGHYNEQF
TRBJ1-5 TRBV20-1 TRBD1 SARDPGDRGTQPQH
TRBJ2-1 TRBV10-3 TRBD2 AISTLAGVNNEQF
TRBJ2-3 TRBV2 TRBD2 ASRPGTSGGSVTQY
TRBJ2-1 TRBV9 - ASSVGSQGDEQF
TRBJ2-1 TRBV7-9 - ASSFTGYNEQF
TRBJ2-3 TRBV2 - ASSPQSVSADTQY
TRBJ1-4 TRBV30 - AWSPMGQGREKLF
TRBJ1-1 TRBV4-1 TRBD1 ASSQGKLRDRTFGTEAF
TRBJ2-6 TRBV7-9 - ASSNVGSGANVLT
TRBJ1-6 TRBV4-1 - ASSQTNSPLH
TRBJ2-3 TRBV12-3/TRBV12-4 TRBD1 ASSPDLDRDTDTQY
TRBJ1-1 TRBV20-1 - SAAGKMNTEAF
TRBJ1-1 TRBV20-1 - SAREKTRDTEAF
TRBJ2-3 TRBV11-3 - ASSSITDTQY
TRBJ1-1 TRBV18 - ASSRGPNTEAF
TRBJ1-2 TRBV20-1 - SARETTGDGYT
TRBJ2-7 TRBV28 - ASITAGVGGEQY
TRBJ2-1 TRBV5-1 TRBD2 ASSLGVAGGFRSYNEQF